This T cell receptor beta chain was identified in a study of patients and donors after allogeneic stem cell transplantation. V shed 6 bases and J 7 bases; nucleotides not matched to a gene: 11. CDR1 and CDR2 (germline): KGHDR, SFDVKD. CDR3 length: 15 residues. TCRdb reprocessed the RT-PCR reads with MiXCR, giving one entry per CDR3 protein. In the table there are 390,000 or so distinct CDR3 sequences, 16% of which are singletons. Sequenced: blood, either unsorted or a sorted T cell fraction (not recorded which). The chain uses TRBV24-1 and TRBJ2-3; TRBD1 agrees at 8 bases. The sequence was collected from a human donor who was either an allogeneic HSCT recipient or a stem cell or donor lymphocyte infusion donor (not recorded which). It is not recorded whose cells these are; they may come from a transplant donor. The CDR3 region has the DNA TGTGCCACCAGTCCCGGACAGGGCATCTGGAATACGCAGTATTTT. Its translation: CATSPGQGIWNTQYF.